This T cell receptor (beta chain) comes out of a study of cytomegalovirus exposure and HLA in healthy donors. Overall study: Sequencing of around 200 million T cells in an earlier analysis found 120 million or so unique TCR beta sequences. Study-level points and caveats: The authors considered a cluster of highly shared sequence variants likely to be a sequencing artifact. Information on immune exposure was restricted to one variable (CMV serostatus). Because they were indistinguishable, some V segments, including TRBV6-2 and TRBV6-3, were excluded.

It was with 60 Vbeta and 13 Jbeta primers that the PCR ran. The assay was immunoSEQ multiplex PCR, and TCRdb's table has in-frame clones only and misses some. The sample contains 100,000 to 120,000 clones, less than 85% of which appear only once. Points on this clone: The antigen remains undetermined.

Germline lookup yields CDR1 MDHEN and CDR2 SYDVKM. J was trimmed by 2 bases and V by 7 bases; bases with no gene match: 5. CDR3 size: 14 residues. The source of this sequence is a man in his thirties or forties in good health and CMV-seropositive. Sequencing input: PBMCs. The chain couples TRBV28 to TRBJ2-7, with TRBD1 matching 10 bases. As DNA, the CDR3 is TGTGCCAGCAAACGGACAGGGGGTACCTACGAGCAGTACTTC. Translated, it gives CASKRTGGTYEQYF.